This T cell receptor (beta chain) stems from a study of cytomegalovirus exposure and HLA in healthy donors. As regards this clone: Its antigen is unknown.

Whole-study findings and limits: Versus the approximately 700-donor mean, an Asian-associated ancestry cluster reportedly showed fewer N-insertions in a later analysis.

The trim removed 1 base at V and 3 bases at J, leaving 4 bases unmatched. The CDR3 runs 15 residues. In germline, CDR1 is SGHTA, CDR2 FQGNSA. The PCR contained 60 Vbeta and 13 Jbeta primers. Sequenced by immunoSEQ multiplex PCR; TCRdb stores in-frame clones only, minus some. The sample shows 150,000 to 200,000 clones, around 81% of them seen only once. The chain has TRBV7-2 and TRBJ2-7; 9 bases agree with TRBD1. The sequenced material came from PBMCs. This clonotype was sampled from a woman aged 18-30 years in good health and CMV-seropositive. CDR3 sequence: CASSLGDRGNYEQYV. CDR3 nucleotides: TGTGCCAGCAGCTTAGGAGACAGGGGGAACTACGAGCAGTACGTC.